This entry features one TCR beta chain sequence. Its antigen is still unknown. The read ends 3 residues before the CDR3 terminus; that terminus is restored from the germline J gene. These data are taken from a study of T cell clonality in common variable immunodeficiency. This CDR3 is 13 amino acids long. Germline values: CDR1 SGHTA, CDR2 FQGNSA. Trimming took 6 bases from V and 7 from J, leaving 15 bases between them. Sequencing was performed with immunoSEQ multiplex PCR; in TCRdb, only in-frame clones are kept and a portion is missing. The table records tens of thousands of clones without singletons, the ten largest covering roughly 5.6%. Diagnosis required reduced IgG, IgA and/or IgM with specific antibody deficiency. Study outcomes and limitations: Repertoire-complication correlations in CVID were limited by patient heterogeneity. CVID subjects shared fewer TCRbeta clones than healthy controls did. Common variable immunodeficiency TCR beta sequences reportedly had fewer deletions and N-nucleotide insertions. T cell subpopulation sequencing would be needed to explain CVID clonality.

The J gene is TRBJ1-2, the V gene TRBV7-2; D gene uncertain. This receptor was identified in a human donor with common variable immunodeficiency. The sequencing input was peripheral blood mononuclear cells. This chain's CDR3 is CASSSDRAAGYTF. CDR3 DNA (partial): TGTGCCAGCAGTTCGGACCGAGCGGCTGGC.